The next 25 T cell receptor beta chains were all read from a single sample in a study of lung T cells in sarcoidosis with Löfgren's syndrome. TCRdb processed the reads anew with MiXCR; each CDR3 protein has one entry. The sample records tens of thousands of distinct CDR3 sequences, approximately 21% being singletons. Sequencing input: CD4+ T cells from PBMCs. These receptors originate from a human donor with sarcoidosis (Löfgren's syndrome or another form), or a control subject (not recorded which).

This clonotype was counted only a few times. The CDR3 loop reads CASSPLSVGNTGELFF. The CDR3 region has the DNA TGTGCCAGCAGCCCTCTGAGCGTGGGGAACACCGGGGAGCTGTTTTTT. The V gene is TRBV7-6, the J gene TRBJ2-2; D is unresolved. The CDR3 runs 16 residues. V was trimmed by 5 bases and J by 1 base, leaving 14 bases between them. Germline CDR1 and CDR2: SGHVS and FNYEAQ.

This clonotype was seen ten or more times. CDR3 in DNA: TGTGCCAGCAGCTTAGACAGGGCAGATACGCAGTATTTT. Protein product: CASSLDRADTQYF. The chain couples TRBV7-2 to TRBJ2-3; weak D call: TRBD1 (6 bases). CDR3 size: 13 residues. Trimming shortened V by 1 base and J by 4 bases, and 6 bases separated the two germline ends. Per germline, CDR1 SGHTA and CDR2 FQGNSA.

Ten or more counts support this clonotype. The rearrangement uses TRBV6-1 and TRBJ2-7; perhaps TRBD1 as D (6 bases). Germline CDR1 and CDR2: MNHNS and SASEGT. The CDR3 is made up of 14 amino acids. Between the trimmed V and J ends, which lost 6 bases and 5 bases, there was a span of 17 bases. CDR3 sequence: CASSPKQGIDEQYV. The CDR3 bases are TGTGCCAGCAGCCCGAAACAGGGTATCGACGAGCAGTACGTC.

The CDR3 nucleotides read TGCGCCAGCAGCTTGCAAAACCTCAATGAGCAGTTCTTC. Its translation is CASSLQNLNEQFF. The V and J genes are TRBV5-1 and TRBJ2-1, with D hard to call. Germline V gives CDR1 SGHRS, CDR2 YFSETQ. Trimming removed 1 base from V and 6 bases from J, with 8 bases in between. This CDR3 comprises 13 residues.

This clonotype was counted a few times. The V gene is TRBV14, the J gene TRBJ2-3; D might be TRBD2 (5 bases). CDR1 and CDR2 from the germline V gene are SGHDN and FVKESK. The CDR3 is made up of 13 amino acids. V was clipped by 1 base and J by 7 bases, with 9 bases between them. This chain's CDR3 is CASSQGLAHTQYF. In DNA, the CDR3 is TGTGCCAGCAGCCAAGGTCTAGCACATACGCAGTATTTT.

This clonotype was recorded at least ten times. The rearrangement links TRBV10-3 to TRBJ1-4, with 8 bases aligning to TRBD1. The CDR3 contains 14 residues. The J segment lost 7 bases and the V segment lost 5 bases, leaving 6 bases of the junction unmatched. Germline values: CDR1 ENHRY, CDR2 SYGVKD. The CDR3 DNA is TGTGCCATCAGTCCGGGACAGGAAGGTGAAAAACTGTTTTTT. Amino acids: CAISPGQEGEKLFF.

The V and J genes are TRBV18 and TRBJ2-7; D is possibly TRBD2 (6 bases). The CDR3 contains 12 residues. Trimming removed 3 bases from V and 5 bases from J, with 8 bases in between. The germline V gene has CDR1 KGHSH and CDR2 LQKENI. The chain's CDR3 is CASSPAGNEQYV. CDR3 in DNA: TGTGCCAGCTCACCTGCGGGGAACGAGCAGTACGTC.

Regarding this clonotype: The junction does not match germline at one end; this may be a read error. The gene calls are TRBV11-2 and TRBJ2-1; tentatively, D is TRBD1 or TRBD2 (5 bases each). This CDR3 spans 19 amino acids. From germline, CDR1 is SGHAT and CDR2 FQNNGV. The CDR3 loop reads CVSSVRAGVVNLGNNEQFF. The CDR3 DNA is TGTGTCAGCAGCGTCAGGGCCGGGGTTGTGAATTTGGGCAACAATGAGCAGTTCTTC.

With respect to this clonotype: A much larger clonotype is one base distant, so this may be a read error. This chain connects TRBV5-1 to TRBJ2-1; the match to TRBD1 covers 12 bases. V dropped 0 bases and J dropped 9; count of bases not matched to a gene: 7. The CDR3 length is 16 residues. Germline V CDR1 and CDR2: SGHRS, YFSETQ. In nucleotides, the CDR3 is TGCGCCAGCAGCTTGGCCAGGGACAGGGGGCGAAGTGAGCAGTTCTTC. Translated, it gives CASSLARDRGRSEQFF.

This clonotype came up many times. The rearrangement links TRBV28 to TRBJ1-5, with D unresolved. V was shortened by 5 bases and J by 4 bases, with 9 bases between the two germline ends. Germline lookup yields CDR1 MDHEN and CDR2 SYDVKM. The CDR3 runs to 13 residues. The CDR3 spells CASSPMPNQPQHF. CDR3 DNA: TGTGCCAGCAGTCCTATGCCAAATCAGCCCCAGCATTTT.

Comment on this clonotype: A junction end diverges from the germline sequence, so it may reflect a read error. V and J are TRBV7-2 and TRBJ2-7, with 8 bases that match TRBD2. Germline values: CDR1 SGHTA, CDR2 FQGNSA. CDR3 size: 16 residues. CDR3 nucleotide sequence: TGTGCCGGCAGCCAATCAGCGGGAGTGGGGTCCTACGAGCAGTACTTC. Translating it yields CAGSQSAGVGSYEQYF.

At least ten counts were recorded for this clonotype. The rearrangement links TRBV7-2 to TRBJ1-1, with D perhaps TRBD1 (6 bases). Germline-derived CDR1 and CDR2 are SGHTA and FQGNSA. V was shortened by 5 bases and J by 7 bases, with 23 bases between the two germline ends. The CDR3 is 16 amino acids. The CDR3 DNA reads as TGTGCCAGCAGCGGATTTACAGGGAGAATGAATAGTGAAGCTTTCTTT. It encodes CASSGFTGRMNSEAFF. Full variable domain (remainder filled in from reference TRBV7-2 and TRBJ1-1): GAGVSQSPSNKVTEKGKDVELRCDPISGHTALYWYRQSLGQGLEFLIYFQGNSAPDKSGLPSDRFSAERTGGSVSTLTIQRTQQEDSAVYLCASSGFTGRMNSEAFFGQGTRLTVV.

Only a few counts were recorded for this clonotype. The gene calls are TRBV12-3 or TRBV12-4 and TRBJ1-1, with D hard to call. Between the trimmed V and J ends, which lost 3 bases and 4 bases, there was a span of 12 bases. This CDR3 has 14 residues. Here the CDR3 DNA reads TGTGCCAGCAGTTTTAGCGGGGAAGCCACTGAAGCTTTCTTT. It is translated as CASSFSGEATEAFF.

For this clonotype: One end of the junction varies from germline; a read error may be responsible. The rearrangement uses TRBV7-9 and TRBJ1-3, with 7 bases aligning to TRBD1. The CDR3 consists of 12 residues. CDR1 and CDR2 (germline): SEHNR, FQNEAQ (reference sequence). The CDR3 nucleotides read TGTGCGACAGGGAGCTCTAGAAACACCATATATTTT. This sequence encodes CATGSSRNTIYF.

In this sample, this clonotype turned up a few times. The genes are TRBV2 and TRBJ1-5, with TRBD1 identical over 10 bases. The CDR3 is 14 residues long. The V gene's germline CDR1 is SNHLY and CDR2 FYNNEI. The V segment lost 7 bases and the J segment 6 bases; nucleotides outside the gene matches: 6. DNA of the CDR3: TGTGCCAGCACCGAGGGGGACAGGGGTCAGCCCCAGCATTTT. Protein sequence: CASTEGDRGQPQHF.

As regards this clonotype: A much larger clone lies one base from this, so it may be a read error. The chain couples TRBV20-1 to TRBJ2-7, with a tentative D call TRBD1 (5 bases). CDR3 length: 15 residues. Trimming left V 4 bases short and J 6 bases short, with 22 bases between. From germline, CDR1 is DFQATT and CDR2 SNEGSKA (reference sequence). The CDR3 loop reads CSANGVGVLSREQYF. CDR3 nucleotide sequence: TGCAGTGCTAACGGAGTAGGGGTTCTTTCGCGCGAGCAGTACTTC.

As to this clonotype: One base away lies a much larger clone, so this may be a sequencing read error. The V call is TRBV6-2 or TRBV6-3, the J call TRBJ2-2, with 10 bases fitting TRBD1. The CDR3 is 15 amino acids. CDR1 is MNHEY, CDR2 SVGEGT, per germline. CDR3 DNA: TGTGCCAGCACCGAAGACAGGGGGCGCGTCGGGGAGCTGCTTTTT. It encodes CASTEDRGRVGELLF.

This clonotype was recorded many times. This rearrangement joins TRBV28 to TRBJ1-1, with D hard to call. The CDR3 is made up of 13 amino acids. The V gene lost 2 bases and the J gene lost 4 bases, with 8 bases spanning the gap. CDR1 MDHEN and CDR2 SYDVKM come from the germline V gene. The CDR3 region has the DNA TGTGCCAGCAGTTTAATGACCGGCACTGAAGCTTTCTTT. It codes for CASSLMTGTEAFF.

This clonotype was observed a handful of times. This CDR3 is CASSFAGPYNEQFF. The CDR3, as DNA: TGTGCCAGCAGCTTCGCGGGCCCCTACAATGAGCAGTTCTTC. This chain joins TRBV7-2 and TRBJ2-1, with TRBD2 as a possible D gene (5 bases). The V and J ends lost 3 bases and 2 bases respectively, with 8 bases between them. This CDR3 spans 14 amino acids. Germline CDR1 is SGHTA and CDR2 is FQGNSA.

This clonotype was seen many times. The chain carries TRBV20-1 and TRBJ1-1, with a possible D match to TRBD1 (6 bases). Germline lookup yields CDR1 DFQATT and CDR2 SNEGSKA (reference sequence). The CDR3 spans 14 residues. V dropped 7 bases and J dropped 2 bases, with 17 bases sitting between them. DNA for the CDR3: TGCAGTGTTTTAACCGGGACACAAAACACTGAAGCTTTCTTT. It yields the protein CSVLTGTQNTEAFF.

This clonotype was counted only a few times. The rearrangement links TRBV18 to TRBJ1-2; tentative D call: TRBD1 (5 bases). There are 16 residues in the CDR3. Trimming pared 4 bases from V and 1 base from J, leaving 16 bases between. Germline V lookup: CDR1 KGHSH, CDR2 LQKENI. CDR3 nucleotides: TGTGCCAGCTCACGTTTGACAGTCTACAGTAACTATGGCTACACCTTC. As protein: CASSRLTVYSNYGYTF.

This clonotype has a count of ten or more. This chain joins TRBV7-9 and TRBJ2-2, with D unclear. Trimming took 7 bases from V and 0 from J, leaving 15 bases between them. The germline V gene has CDR1 SEHNR and CDR2 FQNEAQ (reference sequence). This CDR3 has 16 residues. The CDR3, as DNA: TGTGCCAGCATCCACCCGTCCAACGCGAACACCGGGGAGCTGTTTTTT. The encoded protein is CASIHPSNANTGELFF.

The chain combines TRBV2 with TRBJ2-7; 8 bases are shared with TRBD1. Germline V CDR1 and CDR2: SNHLY, FYNNEI. This CDR3 is built from 15 residues. V was clipped by 10 bases and J by 1 base; unmatched bases: 12. This chain's CDR3 is CATSPDRAYSYEQYV. The CDR3 DNA follows: TGTGCCACCTCGCCGGACAGGGCCTATTCCTACGAGCAGTACGTC.

This clonotype was counted many times. The gene calls are TRBV6-1 and TRBJ2-1; TRBD1 might be the D (6 bases). Trimming shortened V by 6 bases and J by 2 bases, and 14 bases separated the two germline ends. Germline lookup yields CDR1 MNHNS and CDR2 SASEGT. The CDR3 sequence is 15 residues long. The CDR3 here is CASRQDRGPYNEQFF. CDR3 DNA sequence: TGTGCCAGCAGACAGGACAGAGGCCCCTACAATGAGCAGTTCTTC.

This clonotype was seen many times. Possible read error: a much larger clone is one base away. The rearrangement links TRBV12-3 or TRBV12-4 to TRBJ1-1, with unresolved D. V was clipped by 3 bases and J by 1 base, with 3 bases between them. The CDR3 extends over 12 amino acids. The CDR3 protein is CASSFSNTEAFF. The CDR3 region has the DNA TGTGCCAGCAGTTTCTCGAACACTGAAGCTTTCTTT.